This TCR beta chain was identified in a study of blood T cell repertoires in COVID-19 (dated by TCRdb to the early 2020s). For the study in its entirety: Samples from collaborators originated in the United States, Italy and Spain and spanned both the acute and convalescent phases of COVID-19. The material from the prospective study consisted of cDNA or gDNA derived from T cells, B-cell-depleted T cells, or PBMCs. The dataset comprised deeply sampled blood TCRbeta repertoires from subjects exposed to, actively infected with, or recovered from COVID-19. The repertoires were released in a freely available public database meant as a resource for research on the immune response to SARS-CoV-2. The samples were drawn from the first 160 participants of the ongoing ImmuneRACE study and from 1,254 subjects provided by 6 global collaborators. Sample metadata almost always included a de-identified subject ID, COVID-19 status, age in years and sex. HLA class I and class II types, where available, came from metadata supplied by the sample provider rather than from assay-based typing.

The paper's findings and limits, for the study overall: The quantity of clinical and demographic metadata differed by source and by participant and was supplied without curation.

Whole blood was collected in K2EDTA tubes by collaborating institutions according to the institutions' own protocols. Collaborator samples were shipped for TCRbeta analysis as frozen whole blood, isolated PBMCs, or DNA extracted from either sample type. Concerning this clone itself: The antigen it binds to is not known. Base-call qualities are not available, and no considerably larger clone is one nucleotide away.

V has 8 bases trimmed and J has 2 bases trimmed; junction bases matching no gene number 4. CDR1 and CDR2 (SGHRS, YFSETQ) derive from the germline V gene. The CDR3 sequence holds 13 residues, the cysteine and phenylalanine included. Of all the DNA, just the CDR3 is kept, 39 bases in frame from base 1. TCRbeta CDR3 regions were amplified from genomic DNA by means of the immunoSEQ Assay, a bias-controlled multiplex PCR. Concerning the study's data processing: The number of nucleated cells in each sample was estimated by amplification of reference gene primers within the assay. To quantify the absolute abundance of each unique TCRbeta CDR3 rearrangement, sequence reads were collapsed and filtered. Productive Simpson clonality was computed per sample as the square root of Simpson's diversity index over productive rearrangements. The table was pulled from immuneACCESS by TCRdb, which kept in-frame rearrangements only. Such tables lose some clones; where checked, under half of the loss comes from unresolved V genes, and the rest has no known cause. V and J calls and clone size are given by that table; D and trimming were obtained from the DNA. In this sample the table shows 200,000 to 300,000 clones, 84% of which occur a single time. Over 8.5% of the sample rests with the top ten.

This receptor was identified in a human donor in a cohort sampled during active COVID-19. Source material: peripheral blood. The chain was built from TRBV5-1 and TRBJ2-3, with 8 bases matching TRBD1. The bases are TGCGCCAGTGGACAGGGACTCACAGATACGCAGTATTTT. Translated, this gives CASGQGLTDTQYF.